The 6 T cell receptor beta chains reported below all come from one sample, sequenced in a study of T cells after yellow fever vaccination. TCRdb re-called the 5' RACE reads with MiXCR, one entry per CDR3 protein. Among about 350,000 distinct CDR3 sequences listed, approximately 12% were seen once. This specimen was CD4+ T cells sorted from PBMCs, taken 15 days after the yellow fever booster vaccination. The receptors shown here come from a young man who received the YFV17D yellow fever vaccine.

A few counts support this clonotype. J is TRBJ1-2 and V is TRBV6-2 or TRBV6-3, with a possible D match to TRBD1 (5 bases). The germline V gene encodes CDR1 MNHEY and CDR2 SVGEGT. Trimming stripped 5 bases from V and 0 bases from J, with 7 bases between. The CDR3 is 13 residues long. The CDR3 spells CASSQTANYGYTF. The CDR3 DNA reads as TGTGCCAGCAGTCAGACAGCTAACTATGGCTACACCTTC.

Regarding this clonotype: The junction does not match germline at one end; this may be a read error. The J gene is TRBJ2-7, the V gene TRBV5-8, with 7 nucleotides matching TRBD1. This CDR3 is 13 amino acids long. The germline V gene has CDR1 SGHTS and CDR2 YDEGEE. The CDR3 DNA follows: TGTGCCACCAGCTTGGCCGGGACAGTCGAGCAGTACTTC. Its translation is CATSLAGTVEQYF.

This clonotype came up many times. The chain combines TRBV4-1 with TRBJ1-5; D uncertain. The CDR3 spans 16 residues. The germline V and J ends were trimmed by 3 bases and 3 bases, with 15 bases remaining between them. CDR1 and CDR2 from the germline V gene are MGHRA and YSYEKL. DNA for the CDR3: TGCGCCAGCAGCCAGGCCGGGATTCCCTACAATCAGCCCCAGCATTTT. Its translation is CASSQAGIPYNQPQHF.

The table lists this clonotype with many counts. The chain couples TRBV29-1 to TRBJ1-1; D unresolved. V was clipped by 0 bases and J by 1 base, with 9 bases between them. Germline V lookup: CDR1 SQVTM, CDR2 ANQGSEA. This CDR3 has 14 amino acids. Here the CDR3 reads CSVEEGMTNTEAFF. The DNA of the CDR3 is TGCAGCGTTGAAGAGGGGATGACGAACACTGAAGCTTTCTTT. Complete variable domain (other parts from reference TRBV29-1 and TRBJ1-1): SAVISQKPSRDICQRGTSLTIQCQVDSQVTMMFWYRQQPGQSLTLIATANQGSEATYESGFVIDKFPISRPNLTFSTLTVSNMSPEDSSIYLCSVEEGMTNTEAFFGQGTRLTVV.

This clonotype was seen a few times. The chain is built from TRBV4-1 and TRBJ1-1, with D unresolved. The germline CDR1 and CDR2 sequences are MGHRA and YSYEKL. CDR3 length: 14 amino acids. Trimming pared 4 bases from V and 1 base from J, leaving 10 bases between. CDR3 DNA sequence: TGCGCCAGCAGCCGAAGGACGGAGAACACTGAAGCTTTCTTT. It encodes CASSRRTENTEAFF.

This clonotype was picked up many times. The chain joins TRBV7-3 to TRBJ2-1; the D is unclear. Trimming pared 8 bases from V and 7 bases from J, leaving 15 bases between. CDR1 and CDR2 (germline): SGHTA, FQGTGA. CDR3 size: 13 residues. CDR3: CASQSPDTNEQFF. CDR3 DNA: TGTGCCAGCCAATCCCCGGATACTAATGAGCAGTTCTTC.